The 18 T cell receptor beta chains in this list originate from one sample, sequenced in a study of blood T cell repertoires in COVID-19. Sequenced by immunoSEQ multiplex PCR; TCRdb stores in-frame clones only, minus some. The table has 150,000 to 200,000 clones, about 84% seen once. The sample consisted of peripheral blood. All receptors derive from a person between 65 and 80 years old with COVID-19, enrolled during active disease.

The V call is TRBV28, the J call TRBJ2-5, with 7 bases identical to TRBD2. Germline V gives CDR1 MDHEN, CDR2 SYDVKM. Losses at the gene ends were 8 bases for V and 7 bases for J; bases not matched to a gene: 16. This CDR3 contains 15 residues. The CDR3 nucleotides read TGTGCCAGCGGATTCACAGGAGGGCGGGGGACGACCCAGTACTTC. This codes for CASGFTGGRGTTQYF.

The gene calls are TRBV14 and TRBJ1-2; D is unclear. The CDR3 is 13 residues long. Per the germline V gene, CDR1 is SGHDN and CDR2 is FVKESK. V lost 4 bases and J 4 bases, leaving 10 bases between the germline ends. CDR3 region: CASSPLPVYGYTF. The CDR3 region has the DNA TGTGCCAGCAGCCCCCTCCCGGTCTATGGCTACACCTTC.

The chain links TRBV24-1 to TRBJ1-6; 10 nucleotides align to TRBD1. The CDR3 contains 14 residues. CDR1 KGHDR and CDR2 SFDVKD come from the germline V gene. J gave up 5 bases and V 7 bases, and 1 base lay outside the gene matches. The CDR3 sequence: CATRGQGDNSPLHF. DNA for the CDR3: TGTGCCACCAGAGGACAGGGGGATAATTCACCCCTCCACTTT.

This chain connects TRBV7-8 to TRBJ2-7; 7 nucleotides agree with TRBD2. The ends lost 6 bases at V and 5 bases at J; junction bases unmatched: 10. The CDR3 covers 14 residues. Germline V gene data show CDR1 as SGHVS and CDR2 as FQNEAQ. CDR3 sequence: CASSLGGRPDEQYF. The CDR3 region has the DNA TGTGCCAGCAGTCTGGGGGGGAGGCCGGACGAGCAGTACTTC.

This clone occurred a few times. The DNA of the CDR3 is TGTGCCAGCAGCTTGGCGGCGGGGGGTGAAAAACTGTTTTTT. Translating gives CASSLAAGGEKLFF. The chain uses TRBV7-9 and TRBJ1-4, with D tentatively TRBD1 (5 bases). Germline-derived CDR1 and CDR2 are SEHNR and FQNEAQ (reference sequence). The length of the CDR3 is 14 residues. V gave up 3 bases and J gave up 7 bases, with 12 bases separating them.

The rearrangement links TRBV28 to TRBJ2-7, with 9 bases lining up with TRBD2. V lost 2 bases to trimming and J lost 9 bases; unmatched junction nucleotides: 8. This CDR3 is 14 amino acids long. In germline, CDR1 is MDHEN, CDR2 SYDVKM. For the CDR3, the DNA is TGTGCCAGCAGTTTACCAGGACTAGCGAACGGGCAGTACTTC. It is translated as CASSLPGLANGQYF.

This clone was observed a single time. The chain joins TRBV24-1 to TRBJ2-1; 14 bases are a match to TRBD2. With V trimmed by 7 bases and J by 11 bases, 12 bases remained unmatched. The CDR3 runs 16 residues. Germline values: CDR1 KGHDR, CDR2 SFDVKD. CDR3 protein: CATSGLGLAGVNQQFF. DNA of the CDR3: TGTGCCACCAGCGGTCTGGGACTAGCGGGAGTGAACCAGCAGTTCTTC.

The chain joins TRBV18 to TRBJ1-1; D possibly corresponds to TRBD1 (6 bases). CDR1 is KGHSH, CDR2 LQKENI, per germline. The length of the CDR3 is 13 residues. Trimming stripped 3 bases from V and 5 bases from J, with 10 bases between. The CDR3 region is CASSPAGATEAFF. The CDR3 nucleotides read TGTGCCAGCTCACCTGCGGGGGCGACTGAAGCTTTCTTT.

This chain links TRBV5-1 with TRBJ1-6, with 8 positions matching TRBD1. This CDR3 region has 18 residues. Per germline, CDR1 SGHRS and CDR2 YFSETQ. J was trimmed by 5 bases and V by 1 base; bases with no gene match: 11. CDR3 DNA sequence: TGCGCCAGCAGCTTGTCTGCAGGGGGCCAGGCGAATAATTCACCCCTCCACTTT. This codes for CASSLSAGGQANNSPLHF.

The V gene is TRBV27, the J gene TRBJ2-3; D is ambiguous. The CDR3 runs to 16 residues. Trimming left V 6 bases short and J 2 bases short, with 18 bases between. Germline V gene sequence: CDR1 MNHEY, CDR2 SMNVEV (reference sequence). The CDR3 DNA reads as TGTGCCAGCAGGTTTTTACCCCCGGTAGACACAGATACGCAGTATTTT. As protein: CASRFLPPVDTDTQYF.

CDR3 DNA sequence: TGTGCCTGGGGGGGGGACAGGGCCTATGGCTACACCTTC. This gives the protein CAWGGDRAYGYTF. The chain combines TRBV30 with TRBJ1-2, with 9 bases that match TRBD1. V lost 5 bases and J lost 4; bases outside the gene matches: 5. This CDR3 contains 13 residues. Looked up from germline, CDR1 is GTSNPN and CDR2 is SVGIG (reference sequence).

The rearrangement uses TRBV20-1 and TRBJ2-3; no definite D call. The V and J ends lost 5 bases and 4 bases respectively, with 7 bases between them. The CDR3 runs to 11 residues. Germline V gene lookup returns CDR1 DFQATT and CDR2 SNEGSKA (reference sequence). The CDR3 nucleotides are TGCAGTGCTCAGGTTCCAGATACGCAGTATTTT. Its translation: CSAQVPDTQYF.

J is TRBJ1-1 and V is TRBV4-1, with 7 bases lining up with TRBD1. CDR3 length: 15 amino acids. V lost 1 base, J lost 0 bases, and 2 bases stayed unmatched. CDR1 and CDR2 (germline): MGHRA, YSYEKL. Written as DNA, the CDR3 is TGCGCCAGCAGCCAAGTGGGACAGTTGAACACTGAAGCTTTCTTT. It yields the protein CASSQVGQLNTEAFF.

The chain joins TRBV10-3 to TRBJ2-7, with 8 bases fitting TRBD2. Germline values: CDR1 ENHRY, CDR2 SYGVKD. V lost 0 bases, J lost 7 bases, and 11 bases stayed unmatched. This CDR3 is 16 amino acids long. CDR3 loop: CAISESSLRGAREQYF. DNA for the CDR3: TGTGCCATCAGTGAGTCCTCGCTGCGGGGGGCGCGTGAGCAGTACTTC.

This chain connects TRBV7-9 to TRBJ2-7; 8 nucleotides match TRBD1. This CDR3 is 14 amino acids long. The V and J ends lost 7 bases and 3 bases, in that order; junction bases with no gene match: 8. Per germline, CDR1 SEHNR and CDR2 FQNEAQ (reference sequence). The CDR3 here is CASTAGTGVYEQYF. For the CDR3, the DNA is TGTGCCAGCACCGCCGGGACAGGAGTCTACGAGCAGTACTTC.

V is TRBV3-1 (or the pseudogene TRBV3-2) and J is TRBJ1-2; possible D gene TRBD1, 6 bases. V was cut by 1 base and J by 8 bases, with 14 bases left in between. In germline, CDR1 is LGHDT, CDR2 YNNKEL (reference sequence). The CDR3 length is 14 residues. CDR3 residues: CASSQGQTGFGYTF. CDR3 in DNA: TGTGCCAGCAGCCAAGGCCAAACAGGGTTCGGCTACACCTTC.

J is TRBJ1-5 and V is TRBV28, with 7 bases matching TRBD1. CDR1 is MDHEN and CDR2 is SYDVKM in the germline V gene. With 6 bases clipped from V and 7 bases from J, the junction kept 9 bases outside the gene matches. The CDR3 spans 14 residues. CDR3 sequence reads: CASSPSTGDQPQHF. DNA of the CDR3: TGTGCCAGCAGCCCGTCAACAGGGGACCAGCCCCAGCATTTT.

This clone was found once. The chain carries TRBV2 and TRBJ1-5, with D possibly matching TRBD1 (6 bases). Germline values: CDR1 SNHLY, CDR2 FYNNEI. The CDR3 has 14 amino acids. Trimming stripped 5 bases from V and 2 bases from J, with 10 bases between. DNA of the CDR3: TGTGCCAGCAGTAGGGGGGGCGGCAATCAGCCCCAGCATTTT. As protein: CASSRGGGNQPQHF.